What follows is one T cell receptor beta chain and its context. Its antigen is not identified. The data were taken from a study of monozygotic twins with inflammatory bowel disease. Skipping T cell sorting, the study isolated total RNA directly from whole blood. UMIs incorporating a 6-nucleotide sample barcode were appended by means of template switching. Following a re-call of the 5' RACE reads, TCRdb has one entry per CDR3 protein and lacks DNA. The repertoire shows approximately 400,000 distinct CDR3 sequences; the top ten hold approximately 2.4%. General study points: Those with IBD had lower TCRbeta diversity (inverse Simpson) than their healthy co-twins did. Among patients, repertoires may have gained variability from differing immunosuppressive treatments.

This CDR3 spans 14 amino acids. CDR1 is SQVTM, CDR2 ANQGSEA, per germline. Sequenced material: blood. The chain links TRBV29-1 to TRBJ2-3; checking the TCRdb D call of TRBD1 is not possible without DNA. The source is a human donor with ulcerative colitis or Crohn's disease, or a healthy co-twin of an affected twin (not recorded which). This chain's CDR3 is CSVMGGPATDTQYF.